This note documents a single T cell receptor (beta chain) sequence. This sample is drawn from a study of CD8+ T cells in alopecia areata. As the sequencing template, cDNA was produced by extracting RNA and reverse transcribing it. Method: immunoSEQ multiplex PCR; TCRdb's copy keeps in-frame clones and lacks some. The sample yields more than 95,000 clones, roughly half seen once. The germline gives CDR1 KGHSH, CDR2 LQKENI. Trimming removed 0 bases from V and 2 bases from J; junction bases left unmatched: 6. This CDR3 contains 16 residues. This chain uses TRBV18 with TRBJ2-5; 7 bases agree with TRBD2. Sequencing used CD4+ T cells sorted from blood. This TCR came from a human donor in good health. CDR3 in DNA: TGTGCCAGCTCACCACCTGGACTAGGCGCACAAGAGACCCAGTACTTC. Translation: CASSPPGLGAQETQYF.